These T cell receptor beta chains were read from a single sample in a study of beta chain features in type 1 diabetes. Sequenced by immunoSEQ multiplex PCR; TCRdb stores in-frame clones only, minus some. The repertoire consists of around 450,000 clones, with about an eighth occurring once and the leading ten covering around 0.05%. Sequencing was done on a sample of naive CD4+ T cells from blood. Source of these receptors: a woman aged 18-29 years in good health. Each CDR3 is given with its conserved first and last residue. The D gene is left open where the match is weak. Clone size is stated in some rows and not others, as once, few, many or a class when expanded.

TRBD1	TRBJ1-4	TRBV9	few	CASSPRDRGEKLFF	TGTGCCAGCAGCCCCCGGGACAGGGGGGAAAAACTGTTTTTT
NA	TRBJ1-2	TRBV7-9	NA	CASSRQRKNYGYTF	TGTGCCAGCAGCCGGCAGCGGAAGAACTATGGCTACACCTTC
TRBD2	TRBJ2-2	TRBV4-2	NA	CASSQSGSVGTGELFF	TGTGCCAGCAGCCAAAGCGGGAGCGTAGGCACCGGGGAGCTGTTTTTT
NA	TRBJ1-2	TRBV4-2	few	CASSQELARSNYGYTF	TGTGCCAGCAGCCAAGAATTGGCAAGATCTAACTATGGCTACACCTTC
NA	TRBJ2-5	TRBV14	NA	CASSQEGHLGTETQYF	TGTGCCAGCAGCCAAGAGGGACATCTGGGGACAGAGACCCAGTACTTC
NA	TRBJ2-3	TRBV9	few	CASSVARRAGDTQYF	TGTGCCAGCAGCGTAGCGAGGAGGGCTGGGGATACGCAGTATTTT
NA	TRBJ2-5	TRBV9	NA	CASSSQGRETQYF	TGTGCCAGCAGCTCACAGGGCCGGGAGACCCAGTACTTC
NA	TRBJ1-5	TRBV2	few	CASSEERHSNQPQHF	TGTGCCAGCAGTGAAGAGAGACATAGCAATCAGCCCCAGCATTTT
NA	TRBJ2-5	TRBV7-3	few	CASSLRGRETQYF	TGTGCCAGCAGCTTACGAGGGAGAGAGACCCAGTACTTC
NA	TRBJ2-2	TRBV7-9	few	CASTWGFDGELFF	TGTGCCAGCACGTGGGGCTTCGACGGGGAGCTGTTTTTT
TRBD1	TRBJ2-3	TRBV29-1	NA	CSVATGGSDTQYF	TGCAGCGTTGCAACAGGGGGGTCAGATACGCAGTATTTT
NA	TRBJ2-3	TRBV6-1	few	CASQRGGPFTDTQYF	TGTGCCTCCCAGAGGGGGGGCCCCTTCACAGATACGCAGTATTTT
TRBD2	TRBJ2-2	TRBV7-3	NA	CASSISGVATGELFF	TGTGCCAGCAGCATTAGCGGGGTTGCGACCGGGGAGCTGTTTTTT
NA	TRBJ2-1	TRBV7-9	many	CASRRSLSYNEQFF	TGTGCCAGCAGGCGGAGCCTCTCCTACAATGAGCAGTTCTTC
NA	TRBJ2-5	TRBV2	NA	CASSPGRVYGTQYF	TGTGCCAGCAGCCCCGGTAGGGTTTATGGGACCCAGTACTTC
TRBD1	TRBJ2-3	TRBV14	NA	CASSQGRTGSADTQYF	TGTGCCAGCAGCCAGGGTAGGACAGGGTCCGCAGATACGCAGTATTTT
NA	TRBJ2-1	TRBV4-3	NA	CASSQLNGLNEQFF	TGCGCCAGCAGCCAACTTAACGGACTCAATGAGCAGTTCTTC
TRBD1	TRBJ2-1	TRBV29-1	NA	CSVEGPGGYNEQFF	TGCAGCGTAGAAGGGCCAGGGGGATACAATGAGCAGTTCTTC
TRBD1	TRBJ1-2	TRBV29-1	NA	CSAPGGQGFYGYTF	TGCAGCGCGCCCGGCGGACAGGGATTCTATGGCTACACCTTC
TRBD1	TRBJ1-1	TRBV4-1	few	CASSHPFRDRDAFF	TGCGCCAGCAGCCATCCGTTCCGGGACAGGGACGCTTTCTTT
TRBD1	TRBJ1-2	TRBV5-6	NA	CASSLNDRDGYTF	TGTGCCAGCAGCCTGAATGACAGGGACGGCTACACCTTC
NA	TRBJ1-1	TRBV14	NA	CASSQGVNTEAFF	TGTGCCAGCAGCCAAGGGGTGAACACTGAAGCTTTCTTT
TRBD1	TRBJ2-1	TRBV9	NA	CASSAPHPLRTGGRYEQFF	TGTGCCAGCAGCGCCCCGCATCCACTCCGGACAGGGGGCAGGTATGAGCAGTTCTTC
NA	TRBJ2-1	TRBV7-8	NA	CASSAEDGVNEQFF	TGTGCCAGCAGCGCAGAGGACGGGGTTAATGAGCAGTTCTTC
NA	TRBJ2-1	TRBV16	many	CASSQILGSSYNEQFF	TGTGCCAGCAGCCAGATACTAGGGAGCTCCTACAATGAGCAGTTCTTC
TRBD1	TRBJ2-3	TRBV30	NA	CAWKGQGVRTDTQYF	TGTGCCTGGAAGGGACAGGGGGTTCGCACAGATACGCAGTATTTT
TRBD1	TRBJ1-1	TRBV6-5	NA	CASRVDRARREAFF	TGTGCCAGCAGGGTGGACAGGGCAAGGAGAGAAGCTTTCTTT
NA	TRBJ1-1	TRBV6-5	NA	CASSYSNRGNTEAFF	TGTGCCAGCAGTTACTCGAACAGAGGAAACACTGAAGCTTTCTTT
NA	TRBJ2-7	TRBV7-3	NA	CASSLRQGGEQYF	TGTGCCAGCAGCTTACGCCAGGGGGGAGAGCAGTACTTC
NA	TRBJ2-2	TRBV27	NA	CASRLGNRDFYTGELFF	TGTGCCAGCAGACTGGGCAACCGGGACTTCTACACCGGGGAGCTGTTTTTT
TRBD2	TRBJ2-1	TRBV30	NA	CAWRSLGLAVNSYNEQFF	TGTGCCTGGCGCTCCTTGGGACTAGCGGTAAATTCCTACAATGAGCAGTTCTTC
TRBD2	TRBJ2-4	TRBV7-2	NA	CASSQRIAGTDIQYF	TGTGCCAGCAGCCAACGGATAGCGGGTACGGACATTCAGTACTTC
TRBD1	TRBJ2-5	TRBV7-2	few	CASSFGTGVQETQYF	TGTGCCAGCAGCTTTGGGACAGGGGTTCAAGAGACCCAGTACTTC
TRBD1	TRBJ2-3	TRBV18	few	CASSRTGVTDTQYF	TGTGCCAGCTCACGGACAGGGGTCACAGATACGCAGTATTTT
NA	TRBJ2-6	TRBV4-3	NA	CASSQDRRFSGANVLTF	TGCGCCAGCAGCCAAGATCGGAGGTTCTCTGGGGCCAACGTCCTGACTTTC
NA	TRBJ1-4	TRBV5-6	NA	CASKVANEKLFF	TGTGCCAGCAAGGTGGCTAATGAAAAACTGTTTTTT